Shown below are 25 T cell receptor beta chains from a single sample sequenced in a study of T-cell reconstitution after alpha-beta-depleted transplantation in children. Preparation of the TCRbeta library used unique molecular identifiers. TCRdb fed the PCR reads into MiXCR, producing one record per CDR3 protein. This repertoire shows about 980,000 distinct CDR3 sequences, roughly 31% found once; its top ten account for roughly 30%. Sequencing was performed on PBMCs, mostly from graft donor cells, taken 360 days after TCRalphabeta/CD19-depleted stem cell transplant. These receptors originate from a boy younger than two who had a stem cell transplant for SCID, so the T cells may come from the graft donor.

The chain has TRBV20-1 and TRBJ1-4; D call uncertain. Trimming cost V 0 bases and J 7 bases, with 15 bases left between them. In germline, CDR1 is DFQATT, CDR2 SNEGSKA (reference sequence). The CDR3 runs 15 residues. Written as DNA, the CDR3 is TGCAGTGCTAGAGATGGCGGGGATTCGGGTGAAAAACTGTTTTTT. This sequence encodes CSARDGGDSGEKLFF.

This chain joins TRBV6-5 and TRBJ1-2; 9 bases match TRBD1. This CDR3 has 15 amino acids. Germline trimming cut 1 base from V and 5 bases from J; bases unmatched to any gene: 5. Germline V gives CDR1 MNHEY, CDR2 SVGAGI. The DNA for the CDR3 is TGTGCCAGCAGTTACTGGACAGGGGTAAATTATGGCTACACCTTC. This encodes CASSYWTGVNYGYTF.

There are a few counts of this clonotype. The rearrangement uses TRBV7-7 and TRBJ2-5, with D perhaps TRBD1 or TRBD2 (5 bases each). Germline CDR1 SSHAT, CDR2 FNYEAQ (reference sequence). V lost 1 base, J lost 5 bases, and 8 bases lay in between. The CDR3 is 13 amino acids. CDR3 nucleotide sequence: TGTGCCAGCAGCTTAGGGGGGTACGAGACCCAGTACTTC. Residues: CASSLGGYETQYF. The whole variable domain, filled in from reference TRBV7-7 and TRBJ2-5, reads GAGVSQSPRYKVTKRGQDVTLRCDPISSHATLYWYQQALGQGPEFLTYFNYEAQPDKSGLPSDRFSAERPEGSISTLTIQRTEQRDSAMYRCASSLGGYETQYFGPGTRLLVL.

The chain is built from TRBV4-3 and TRBJ2-2; 11 positions agree with TRBD2. The V gene's germline CDR1 is LGHNA and CDR2 YSLEER. The CDR3 is 17 amino acids. V dropped 0 bases and J dropped 5; count of bases not matched to a gene: 5. The CDR3 DNA reads as TGCGCCAGCAGCCAAGAACTGTCTAGCGGGGGGACCGGGGAGCTGTTTTTT. This sequence encodes CASSQELSSGGTGELFF.

The CDR3 DNA reads TGTGCCAGCAGCTTGCCCCCAGGACTCTCCTACGAGCAGTACTTC. Its protein product is CASSLPPGLSYEQYF. The chain is built from TRBV5-5 and TRBJ2-7; tentative D call: TRBD2 (5 bases). The germline gives CDR1 SGHKS, CDR2 YYEKEE (reference sequence). The V and J ends lost 1 base and 0 bases respectively, with 11 bases between them. CDR3 length equals 15 residues.

V and J are TRBV4-3 and TRBJ1-2, with no clear D. The germline CDR1 and CDR2 sequences are LGHNA and YSLEER. Deletions cut 2 bases from V and 10 bases from J, with 20 bases between. This CDR3 comprises 15 residues. CDR3 sequence reads: CASSQHGRSSDAYTF. The CDR3 bases are TGCGCCAGCAGCCAACATGGTAGGTCTTCTGATGCCTACACCTTC.

This clonotype has just a few counts. The chain recombines TRBV6-1 with TRBJ2-3; D may match TRBD1 or TRBD2 (7 bases each). V lost 8 bases to trimming and J lost 1 base, with 13 bases between them. The CDR3 has 14 amino acids. Germline assignment: CDR1 MNHNS and CDR2 SASEGT. The DNA of the CDR3 is TGTGCCAGCTGGGGGAGGGGGCGCACAGATACGCAGTATTTT. Translating gives CASWGRGRTDTQYF.

This clonotype turned up a few times. The chain employs TRBV12-3 or TRBV12-4 and TRBJ2-2, with D perhaps being TRBD1 or TRBD2 (5 bases each). The CDR3 spans 13 residues. V was cut by 5 bases and J by 6 bases, with 10 bases left in between. Here the CDR3 reads CASSTRESGELFF. CDR3 DNA: TGTGCCAGCAGTACCAGGGAGTCCGGGGAGCTGTTTTTT.

Many counts were recorded for this clonotype. The CDR3 DNA follows: TGTGCCAGCAGCTCCCCGACAGGAAACGGCTACACCTTC. Translation gives CASSSPTGNGYTF. V and J are TRBV5-5 and TRBJ1-2, with D possibly matching TRBD1 (6 bases). CDR3 size: 13 residues. Trimming took off 3 bases at V and 8 bases at J, with 14 bases between the two ends. In germline, CDR1 is SGHKS, CDR2 YYEKEE (reference sequence).

The genes are TRBV5-1 and TRBJ1-2; D might be TRBD1 (6 bases). This CDR3 is 15 amino acids long. From germline, CDR1 is SGHRS and CDR2 YFSETQ. V lost 1 base, J lost 4 bases, and 14 bases lay in between. The CDR3 coding sequence is TGCGCCAGCAGCTTGACCCCAACAGGGAGCTATGGCTACACCTTC. Amino acid sequence: CASSLTPTGSYGYTF.

V is TRBV7-2 and J is TRBJ2-7; TRBD2 is a possible D gene (5 bases). The germline V gene encodes CDR1 SGHTA and CDR2 FQGNSA. V was cut by 5 bases and J by 6 bases, with 23 bases left in between. CDR3 length: 16 residues. The CDR3 spells CASSTRLFPMRAEQYF. The DNA of the CDR3 is TGTGCCAGCAGCACCCGACTGTTCCCTATGAGGGCCGAGCAGTACTTC.

This clonotype was found a few times. This chain joins TRBV12-3 or TRBV12-4 and TRBJ2-3; D not resolved. The CDR3 length is 14 residues. Trimming removed 3 bases from V and 5 bases from J, with 12 bases in between. CDR3 sequence reads: CASSLSDGRDTQYF. CDR3 coding DNA: TGTGCCAGCAGTTTGAGCGACGGGCGAGATACGCAGTATTTT.

The chain recombines TRBV30 with TRBJ2-7; either TRBD1 or TRBD2 may supply D (5 bases each). Trimming removed 0 bases at V and 3 bases at J, with 15 bases between. The CDR3 extends over 15 amino acids. Looked up from germline, CDR1 is GTSNPN and CDR2 is SVGIG (reference sequence). The CDR3 DNA reads as TGTGCCTGGAGTGTCCTGGGACGGTCGGACTACGAGCAGTACTTC. Its protein product is CAWSVLGRSDYEQYF.

The chain has TRBV4-1 and TRBJ1-1; 7 nucleotides agree with TRBD1. The germline gives CDR1 MGHRA, CDR2 YSYEKL. The CDR3 covers 15 residues. V lost 4 bases and J lost 3; bases outside the gene matches: 8. CDR3 amino acids: CASSPLQGTDTEAFF. DNA of the CDR3: TGCGCCAGCAGCCCCTTACAGGGGACTGACACTGAAGCTTTCTTT.

This chain uses TRBV29-1 with TRBJ1-6; D remains unclear. V was clipped by 6 bases and J by 10 bases, with 19 bases between them. The germline gives CDR1 SQVTM, CDR2 ANQGSEA. The CDR3 totals 14 residues. This CDR3 is CSVQSDEGGSPLHF. The CDR3 region has the DNA TGCAGCGTCCAGTCAGATGAGGGAGGATCACCCCTCCACTTT.

This clonotype was seen just once. This chain uses TRBV6-2 or TRBV6-3 with TRBJ2-3, with 7 positions matching TRBD2. The CDR3 is made up of 16 amino acids. Trimming took 8 bases from V and 2 from J; bases not matched to a gene: 13. Germline V CDR1 and CDR2: MNHEY, SVGEGT. This chain's CDR3 is CASGRGAGEYTDTQYF. For the CDR3, the DNA is TGTGCCAGCGGGAGGGGCGCGGGGGAGTACACAGATACGCAGTATTTT.

The CDR3 nucleotides read TGTGCCAGCAGCTTTAATCCTCAGGTATTTCTCTACAATGAGCAGTTCTTC. Translation: CASSFNPQVFLYNEQFF. V gene TRBV7-9 combines with J gene TRBJ2-1, with unresolved D. The CDR3 runs to 17 residues. CDR1 and CDR2 (germline): SEHNR, FQNEAQ (reference sequence). Trimming cost V 3 bases and J 3 bases, with 18 bases left between them. The full variable domain, its missing parts supplied by reference TRBV7-9 and TRBJ2-1, is DTGVSQNPRHKITKRGQNVTFRCDPISEHNRLYWYRQTLGQGPEFLTYFQNEAQLEKSRLLSDRFSAERPKGSFSTLEIQRTEQGDSAMYLCASSFNPQVFLYNEQFFGPGTRLTVL.

This clonotype was seen once. This chain's CDR3 is CASSLTGWGGTDTQYF. The CDR3 region has the DNA TGTGCCAGCAGCTTAACTGGGTGGGGGGGCACAGATACGCAGTATTTT. V gene TRBV11-2 combines with J gene TRBJ2-3; a weak D match, TRBD2 (6 bases). The CDR3 has 16 residues. CDR1 is SGHAT and CDR2 is FQNNGV in the germline V gene. With 2 bases removed from V and 1 base from J, the gap between germline ends came to 13 bases.

J is TRBJ2-1 and V is TRBV6-5; 12 nucleotides align to TRBD2. This CDR3 is 18 amino acids long. The germline gives CDR1 MNHEY, CDR2 SVGAGI. V trimming: 4 bases; J trimming: 4 bases; junction bases outside the gene matches: 11. The CDR3 is CASSLLAGGPPIYNEQFF. In DNA form, the CDR3 reads TGTGCCAGCAGTTTACTAGCGGGGGGCCCTCCCATATACAATGAGCAGTTCTTC.

This chain links TRBV7-9 with TRBJ2-1; D uncertain. The CDR3 consists of 13 residues. V shed 11 bases and J shed 3 bases, with 14 bases lying between them. Germline V CDR1 and CDR2: SEHNR, FQNEAQ (reference sequence). CDR3 sequence: CAGSPAIYNEQFF. The CDR3 DNA sequence: TGTGCCGGAAGTCCCGCGATCTACAATGAGCAGTTCTTC.

This clonotype was seen only once. The chain is built from TRBV2 and TRBJ1-1; unclear D gene. This CDR3 is 16 amino acids long. V lost 4 bases and J lost 5, with 20 bases in between. Per germline, CDR1 SNHLY and CDR2 FYNNEI. This CDR3 is CASSARPTRLWTEAFF. CDR3 bases: TGTGCCAGCAGTGCAAGACCCACGAGGCTCTGGACTGAAGCTTTCTTT.

In this sample, this clonotype turned up a few times. The genes are TRBV5-1 and TRBJ2-7; D may be TRBD1 (6 bases). The germline CDR1 and CDR2 sequences are SGHRS and YFSETQ. Trimming shortened V by 1 base and J by 6 bases, and 11 bases separated the two germline ends. The CDR3 is made up of 13 amino acids. The CDR3 nucleotides are TGCGCCAGCAGCTTGCAGACAGGCCCCGAGCAGTACTTC. It specifies CASSLQTGPEQYF. Combining the CDR3 with reference TRBV5-1 and TRBJ2-7 gives the whole variable domain KAGVTQTPRYLIKTRGQQVTLSCSPISGHRSVSWYQQTPGQGLQFLFEYFSETQRNKGNFPGRFSGRQFSNSRSEMNVSTLELGDSALYLCASSLQTGPEQYFGPGTRLTVT.

This chain links TRBV4-3 with TRBJ2-3; D not resolved. The CDR3 totals 16 residues. V lost 1 base, J lost 0 bases, and 11 bases lay in between. CDR1 and CDR2 from the germline V gene are LGHNA and YSLEER. CDR3 coding DNA: TGCGCCAGCAGCCAAGGGGCCCGGGTTAGCACAGATACGCAGTATTTT. Translation: CASSQGARVSTDTQYF.

V and J are TRBV5-6 and TRBJ2-7; D might be TRBD1 (5 bases). The V and J ends lost 1 base and 4 bases respectively, with 12 bases between them. The germline gives CDR1 SGHDT, CDR2 YYEEEE. This CDR3 contains 14 residues. CDR3: CASSLWGVYYEQYF. The CDR3 coding sequence is TGTGCCAGCAGCTTGTGGGGCGTTTATTACGAGCAGTACTTC.

V gene TRBV27 combines with J gene TRBJ1-2; possible D gene TRBD1, 5 bases. This CDR3 is built from 15 residues. V was trimmed by 3 bases and J by 5 bases, leaving 16 bases between them. Germline loops: CDR1 MNHEY, CDR2 SMNVEV (reference sequence). CDR3: CASSLVGPPSYGYTF. CDR3 nucleotide sequence: TGTGCCAGCAGTTTGGTGGGGCCCCCCTCATATGGCTACACCTTC.